These 4 T cell receptor beta chains originate from one sample sequenced in a study of blood T cells in healthy people across ages. A J-beta primer mix and a sample-barcoded 5' primer were used in a second PCR of roughly 6 to 12 cycles. Each CDR3 protein is one row after TCRdb ran MiXCR on the 5' RACE reads. Counted here are over 950,000 distinct CDR3 sequences, roughly 51% occurring once; the ten biggest clones make up over 20%. Input material: blood. The source of these receptors is a woman in her sixties or seventies in good health.

This clonotype was detected a few times. This chain joins TRBV3-1 and TRBJ2-7; 13 bases map to TRBD2. Gene TRBJ2-5 matches the end of the DNA better, so the J call may be wrong. The CDR3 totals 20 residues. Germline CDR1 and CDR2: LGHDT and YNNKEL (reference sequence). CDR3 sequence reads: CASSQDIGLAGETGEETQYF. The CDR3 bases are TGTGCCAGCAGCCAAGATATCGGACTAGCGGGAGAGACGGGGGAGGAGACCCAGTACTTC.

V gene TRBV20-1 combines with J gene TRBJ2-1, with 10 bases that match TRBD2. Per germline, CDR1 DFQATT and CDR2 SNEGSKA (reference sequence). The CDR3 is 14 amino acids. Losses at the gene ends were 6 bases for V and 3 bases for J; bases not matched to a gene: 5. The DNA for the CDR3 is TGCAGTGCGGCTCTAGCGGGAGTCTACAATGAGCAGTTCTTC. Translating gives CSAALAGVYNEQFF.

In its sample, this clonotype was seen a few times. This chain joins TRBV15 and TRBJ1-2; unclear D gene. V was pared by 6 bases and J by 3 bases, with 17 bases between. Germline CDR1 and CDR2: LNHNV and YYDKDF (reference sequence). The CDR3 spans 15 residues. The CDR3 protein is CATRLGMAADYGYTF. As DNA, the CDR3 is TGTGCCACCAGACTCGGGATGGCAGCAGACTATGGCTACACCTTC. The full variable domain, rest sourced from reference TRBV15 and TRBJ1-2, is DAMVIQNPRYQVTQFGKPVTLSCSQTLNHNVMYWYQQKSSQAPKLLFHYYDKDFNNEADTPDNFQSRRPNTSFCFLDIRSPGLGDTAMYLCATRLGMAADYGYTFGSGTRLTVV.

CDR3 sequence (DNA): TGTGCCAGCAGTCCCATGCTGGGAGAGACCCAGTACTTC. Translating gives CASSPMLGETQYF. The rearrangement links TRBV2 to TRBJ2-7; no reliable D call. The last part of the DNA fits TRBJ2-5 better; the J call may be wrong. This CDR3 region has 13 residues. Germline assignment: CDR1 SNHLY and CDR2 FYNNEI.